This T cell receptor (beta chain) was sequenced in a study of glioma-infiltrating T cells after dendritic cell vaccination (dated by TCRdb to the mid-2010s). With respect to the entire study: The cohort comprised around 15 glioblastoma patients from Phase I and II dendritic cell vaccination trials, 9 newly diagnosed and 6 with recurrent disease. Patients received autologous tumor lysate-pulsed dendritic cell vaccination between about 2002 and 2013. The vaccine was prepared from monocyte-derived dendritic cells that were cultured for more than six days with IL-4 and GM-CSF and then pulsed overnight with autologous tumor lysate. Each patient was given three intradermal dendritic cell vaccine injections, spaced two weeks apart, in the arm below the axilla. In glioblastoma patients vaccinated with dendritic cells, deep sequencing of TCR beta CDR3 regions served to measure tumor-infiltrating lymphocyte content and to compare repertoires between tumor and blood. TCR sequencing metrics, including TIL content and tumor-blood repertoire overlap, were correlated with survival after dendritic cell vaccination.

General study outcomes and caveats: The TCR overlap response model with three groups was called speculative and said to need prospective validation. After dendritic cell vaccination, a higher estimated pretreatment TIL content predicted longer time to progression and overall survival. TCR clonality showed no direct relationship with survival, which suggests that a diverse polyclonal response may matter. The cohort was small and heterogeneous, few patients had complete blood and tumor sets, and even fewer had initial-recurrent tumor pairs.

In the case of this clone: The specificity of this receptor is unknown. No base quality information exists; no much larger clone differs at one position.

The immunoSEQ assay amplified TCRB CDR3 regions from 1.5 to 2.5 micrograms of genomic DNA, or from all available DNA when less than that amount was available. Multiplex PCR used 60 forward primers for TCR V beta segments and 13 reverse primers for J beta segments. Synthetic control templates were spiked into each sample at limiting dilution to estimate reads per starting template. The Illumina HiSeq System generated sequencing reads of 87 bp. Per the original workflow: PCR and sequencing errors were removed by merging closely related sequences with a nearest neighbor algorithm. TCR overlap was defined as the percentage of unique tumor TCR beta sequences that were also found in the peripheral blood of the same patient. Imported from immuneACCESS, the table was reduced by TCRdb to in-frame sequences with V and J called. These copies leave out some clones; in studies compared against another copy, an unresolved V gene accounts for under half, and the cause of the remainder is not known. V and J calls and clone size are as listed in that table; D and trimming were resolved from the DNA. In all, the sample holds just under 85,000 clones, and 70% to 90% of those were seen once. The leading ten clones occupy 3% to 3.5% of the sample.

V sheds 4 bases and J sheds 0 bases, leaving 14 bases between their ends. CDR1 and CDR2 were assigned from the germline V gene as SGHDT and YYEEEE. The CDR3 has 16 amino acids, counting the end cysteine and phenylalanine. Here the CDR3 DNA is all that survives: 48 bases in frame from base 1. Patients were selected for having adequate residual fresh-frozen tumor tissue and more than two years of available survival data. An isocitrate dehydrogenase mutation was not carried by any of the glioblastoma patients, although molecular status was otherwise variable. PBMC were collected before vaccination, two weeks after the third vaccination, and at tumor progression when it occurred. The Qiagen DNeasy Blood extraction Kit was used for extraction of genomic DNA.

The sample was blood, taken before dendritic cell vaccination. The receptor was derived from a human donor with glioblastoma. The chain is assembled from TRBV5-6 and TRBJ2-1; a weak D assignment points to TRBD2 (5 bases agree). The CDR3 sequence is CASSLLVGLSYNEQFF. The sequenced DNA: TGTGCCAGCAGCCTTCTGGTAGGACTCTCCTACAATGAGCAGTTCTTC.